Listed below are T cell receptor beta chains from one sample, sequenced in a study of blood T cell repertoires in COVID-19. Produced via immunoSEQ multiplex PCR; TCRdb's table is partial and in-frame only. Among tens of thousands of clones listed, more than 90% were seen once. Sequencing was performed on peripheral blood. These receptors came from an elderly woman with acute or convalescent COVID-19. Both conserved end residues are part of each CDR3.

v_call cdr3_aa
TRBV7-2 CASSLDRFSYEQYF
TRBV7-2 CASSRVRQGGAFF
TRBV29-1 CSVERGVSGNTIYF
TRBV18 CASASGTGDTGELFF
TRBV7-2 CASSPRDSQGAFF
TRBV19 CASSISGQETQYF
TRBV12-5 CASGLGYSRTGGMAFF
TRBV9 CASSVELAGGLYEQFF
TRBV4-2 CASSQGGVYNEQFF
TRBV5-1 CASSLGQGGHEQYF